This entry concerns a single T cell receptor beta chain. The antigen it recognizes is unknown. There are no base qualities to consult, and no much larger clone falls within one base. This record belongs to a study of T-cell memory formation after mild COVID-19 (dated by TCRdb to about 2021). Looking at the study overall: TCR sequence clusters from the two donors were largely donor specific. Longitudinal TCRalpha and TCRbeta repertoire sequencing tracked T-cell clones expanding and contracting after mild COVID-19 in a couple of donors. The cohort was made up of two young adult volunteers, one female and one male, who were previously healthy. On the study overall, not on this receptor specifically: SARS-CoV-2 specificity of the second-wave clones peaking on day 37 was not confirmed. Some responding clones were detected in pre-infection memory, suggesting pre-existing cross-reactive memory T cells joined the SARS-CoV-2 response. The study included only a couple of mild cases, and larger cohorts that include severe cases with pre-infection samples were judged to be necessary. Clones contracting from day 15 to 85 had balanced CD4/CD8 phenotypes, while a second wave expanding from day 15 to 37 was biased towards CD4+. Contracting CD4+ clones were found mainly in CM and EM memory subsets, while CD8+ clones were enriched in EMRA.

Sequencing was carried out with an Illumina NovaSeq 6000. TCRalpha and TCRbeta cDNA libraries were built by 5'RACE with constant-segment primers, adding sample barcodes and unique molecular identifiers. RNA was extracted from every sample with Trizol reagent. The libraries were amplified in two PCR steps, and the second step added a second sample barcode and Illumina TruSeq adapters. Sequencing of libraries was performed on an Illumina NovaSeq with 2 x 150 bp paired-end reads. From the authors' description of their analysis: Reads were demultiplexed and collapsed into UMI-guided consensus sequences with migec v1.2.7. Using mixcr v2.1.11, UMI consensuses were aligned to TRA and TRB V and J templates and then assembled into clonotypes. Expanded or contracted clonotypes were those called significant by both edgeR and NoisET, with noise models trained on biological replicates. For edgeR calls, the cutoffs were a false discovery rate-adjusted p below 0.01 and a log2 fold-change threshold of 1. As an exploratory analysis of dynamics, max-normalized trajectories of the 1000 most abundant clonotypes were examined by PCA with hierarchical clustering. Separately sequenced CD4+ and CD8+ repertoires were used to assign the CD4 or CD8 phenotype of responding clones. Using fastp trimming at Q25 and MiXCR clonotype assembly, TCRdb reanalyzed the public sequencing data and kept in-frame beta chains. For every CDR3 protein sequence, its rows merge into one entry that carries the most common genes and DNA. TCRdb, rather than the study authors, made the V and J calls. This sample is represented by 250,000 to 300,000 distinct CDR3 sequences; approximately 19% of them were singletons. The top ten clonotypes cover roughly 24% of the sample.

V sheds 3 bases and J sheds 2 bases, leaving 7 bases between their ends. The CDR3, from cysteine to phenylalanine, totals 12 residues. The only DNA kept is the CDR3, 36 bases in frame from the first base. The CDR1 and CDR2 encoded by the germline V gene (reference sequence) are DFQATT and SNEGSKA. Ficoll-Paque density gradient centrifugation was used to isolate PBMCs. The sequenced sample was PBMCs or a T cell subset sorted from them (not recorded which). The chain links TRBV20-1 with TRBJ1-1, with TRBD1 as a weak D call on 5 bases. The sequence came from a man younger than 30 who had mild COVID-19 (a few samples of this study predate the infection). The sample titles of this study are shuffled in the database, so cell type and time point are left out; the donor was told from shared clones. The DNA reads TGCAGTGCTAGTGACAGAAACACTGAAGCTTTCTTT. Translation gives CSASDRNTEAFF.